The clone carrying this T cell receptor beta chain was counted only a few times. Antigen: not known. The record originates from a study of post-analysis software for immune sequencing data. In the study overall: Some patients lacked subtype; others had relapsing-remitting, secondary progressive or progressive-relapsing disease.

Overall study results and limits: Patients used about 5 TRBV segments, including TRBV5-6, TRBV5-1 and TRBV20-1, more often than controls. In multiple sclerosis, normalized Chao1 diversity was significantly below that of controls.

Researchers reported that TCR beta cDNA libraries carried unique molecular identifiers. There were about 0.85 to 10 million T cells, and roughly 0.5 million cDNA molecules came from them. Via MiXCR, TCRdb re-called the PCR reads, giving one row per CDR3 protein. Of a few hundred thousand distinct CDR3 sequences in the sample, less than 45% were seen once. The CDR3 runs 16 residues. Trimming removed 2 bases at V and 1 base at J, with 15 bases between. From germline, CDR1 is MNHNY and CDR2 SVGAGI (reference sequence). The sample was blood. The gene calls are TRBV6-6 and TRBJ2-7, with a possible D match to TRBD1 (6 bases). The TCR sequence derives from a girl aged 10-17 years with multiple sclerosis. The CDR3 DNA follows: TGTGCCAGCAGTTACCCAACAGGGATAGGATCCTACGAGCAGTACTTC. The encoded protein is CASSYPTGIGSYEQYF.